Listed here are 24 T cell receptor beta chains from one sample, sequenced in a study of T cell repertoires in cytomegalovirus infection. TCRdb re-analysed the reads in MiXCR, keeping a single row per CDR3 protein. Of 160,000 or so distinct CDR3 sequences in the sample, 15% to 20% were seen once. Sequencing used CD8+ T cells from PBMCs. The receptors here all came from a human donor in good health (CMV status not recorded). Some clones in this sample may be carry-over from other donors' samples.

This chain joins TRBV7-9 and TRBJ2-7, with 8 bases aligning to TRBD2. The CDR3 totals 13 residues. Trimming at V came to 5 bases and at J to 5 bases, leaving 5 bases not matched to a gene. Looked up from germline, CDR1 is SEHNR and CDR2 is FQNEAQ (reference sequence). DNA for the CDR3: TGTGCCAGCAGCCGCCGGGGGGGCGACGAGCAGTACTTC. Translated, it gives CASSRRGGDEQYF.

The chain has TRBV28 and TRBJ1-6; 7 bases agree with TRBD1. The CDR3 length is 15 residues. V shed 5 bases, J shed 8 bases, and the junction held 9 bases outside the gene matches. Per germline, CDR1 MDHEN and CDR2 SYDVKM. CDR3: CASSAGQRPYSPLHF. The CDR3 region has the DNA TGTGCCAGCAGTGCGGGACAGCGGCCTTATTCACCCCTCCACTTT.

V is TRBV27 and J is TRBJ1-6, with unresolved D. Between the trimmed V and J ends, which lost 7 bases and 0 bases, there was a span of 13 bases. Germline CDR1 and CDR2: MNHEY and SMNVEV (reference sequence). CDR3 length: 16 residues. Here the CDR3 reads CASTPSWPSYNSPLHF. The DNA for the CDR3 is TGTGCCAGCACTCCGTCGTGGCCCTCCTATAATTCACCCCTCCACTTT.

Ten or more counts support this clonotype. V gene TRBV7-8 combines with J gene TRBJ2-5; the match to TRBD2 covers 11 bases. Germline V gives CDR1 SGHVS, CDR2 FQNEAQ. This CDR3 is built from 15 residues. Trimming removed 2 bases from V and 3 bases from J; junction bases left unmatched: 2. Written as DNA, the CDR3 is TGTGCCAGCAGCTTACCGACTAGCGGGGAAGAGACCCAGTACTTC. Translated, it gives CASSLPTSGEETQYF.

A few counts support this clonotype. The V call is TRBV2, the J call TRBJ1-6, with D uncertain. V lost 4 bases and J lost 0, with 10 bases in between. Germline loops: CDR1 SNHLY, CDR2 FYNNEI. The CDR3 extends over 16 amino acids. The CDR3 sequence: CASSGAVSSYNSPLHF. The CDR3 DNA sequence: TGTGCCAGCAGTGGGGCGGTGAGCTCCTATAATTCACCCCTCCACTTT.

The chain links TRBV28 to TRBJ2-7, with TRBD2 identical over 7 bases. The junction had 7 bases not matched to a gene; V was cut back by 7 bases and J by 1 base. There are 14 residues in the CDR3. Germline CDR1 reads MDHEN; CDR2 reads SYDVKM. CDR3 region: CASNPSGRSYEQYF. In DNA, the CDR3 is TGTGCCAGCAATCCTAGCGGCCGATCCTACGAGCAGTACTTC.

V and J are TRBV7-9 and TRBJ1-1; D call uncertain. V lost 5 bases, J lost 0 bases, and 13 bases lay in between. CDR1 is SEHNR, CDR2 FQNEAQ, per germline (reference sequence). The CDR3 is 15 amino acids. CDR3: CASSLPTRMNTEAFF. The CDR3 DNA follows: TGTGCCAGCAGCCTACCTACACGCATGAACACTGAAGCTTTCTTT.

In its sample, this clonotype was seen many times. The chain carries TRBV7-2 and TRBJ2-7; D is uncertain. Germline V gives CDR1 SGHTA, CDR2 FQGNSA. V was shortened by 4 bases and J by 5 bases, with 6 bases between the two germline ends. The CDR3 has 11 amino acids. The CDR3 reads CASSYTDEQYF. CDR3 in DNA: TGTGCCAGCAGCTACACAGACGAGCAGTACTTC.

The chain combines TRBV5-6 with TRBJ1-5; TRBD1 is a possible D gene (5 bases). Germline V gene sequence: CDR1 SGHDT, CDR2 YYEEEE. The CDR3 spans 15 residues. Trimming pared 2 bases from V and 2 bases from J, leaving 11 bases between. CDR3 nucleotides: TGTGCCAGCAGCTTTGGTTGGGGGGGCAATCAGCCCCAGCATTTT. This encodes CASSFGWGGNQPQHF.

This clonotype has a handful of counts. The J gene is TRBJ1-5, the V gene TRBV6-2 or TRBV6-3; the D gene is possibly TRBD1 (6 bases). V was pared by 6 bases and J by 0 bases, with 9 bases between. This CDR3 contains 14 residues. The germline V gene has CDR1 MNHEY and CDR2 SVGEGT. Written as DNA, the CDR3 is TGTGCCAGCAGCCCAGGGGATAGCAATCAGCCCCAGCATTTT. It specifies CASSPGDSNQPQHF.

This clonotype was seen only a few times. The CDR3 DNA reads as TGTGCCAGCAGCTTGGAGTACGGGGCCTACGAGCAGTACTTC. Its protein product is CASSLEYGAYEQYF. J is TRBJ2-7 and V is TRBV5-5; a weak D match, TRBD2 (5 bases). Germline V gene data show CDR1 as SGHKS and CDR2 as YYEKEE (reference sequence). The CDR3 runs to 14 residues. The ends were cut back, 0 bases at V and 2 bases at J, with 9 bases in the middle.

This chain uses TRBV6-2 or TRBV6-3 with TRBJ2-4; either TRBD1 or TRBD2 may supply D (6 bases each). The CDR3 length is 14 residues. V was shortened by 2 bases and J by 7 bases, with 12 bases between the two germline ends. CDR1 is MNHEY and CDR2 is SVGEGT in the germline V gene. This CDR3 reads CASSYLGGPNIQYF. As DNA, the CDR3 is TGTGCCAGCAGTTACCTGGGGGGCCCCAACATTCAGTACTTC.

V usage is TRBV7-2 and J usage is TRBJ2-7; TRBD1 matches at 9 bases. Trimming took 2 bases from V and 5 from J; bases not matched to a gene: 13. The CDR3 contains 17 residues. Per the germline V gene, CDR1 is SGHTA and CDR2 is FQGNSA. The CDR3 sequence: CASSLSGSGQGVDEQYF. Here the CDR3 DNA reads TGTGCCAGCAGCTTAAGTGGCTCGGGACAGGGAGTCGACGAGCAGTACTTC.

This chain uses TRBV6-2 or TRBV6-3 with TRBJ2-7; the match to TRBD1 covers 7 bases. J lost 5 bases, V lost 7 bases, and 8 bases had no gene match. The CDR3 is 13 residues long. Germline assignment: CDR1 MNHEY and CDR2 SVGEGT. The DNA for the CDR3 is TGTGCCAGCAACGACAGGGCAAAGGACGAGCAGTACTTC. Translating gives CASNDRAKDEQYF.

The rearrangement links TRBV25-1 to TRBJ2-3, with unresolved D. CDR1 and CDR2 (germline): MGHDK, SYGVNS. Trimming left V 2 bases short and J 5 bases short, with 5 bases between. CDR3 size: 12 residues. CDR3 bases: TGTGCCAGCAGTGAAAGTGTAGATACGCAGTATTTT. Translation gives CASSESVDTQYF. Complete variable domain (other parts from reference TRBV25-1 and TRBJ2-3): EADIYQTPRYLVIGTGKKITLECSQTMGHDKMYWYQQDPGMELHLIHYSYGVNSTEKGDLSSESTVSRIRTEHFPLTLESARPSHTSQYLCASSESVDTQYFGPGTRLTVL.

In its sample, this clonotype was seen a few times. V usage is TRBV28 and J usage is TRBJ2-7, with 11 bases lining up with TRBD2. The length of the CDR3 is 16 residues. Germline V CDR1 and CDR2: MDHEN, SYDVKM. With 2 bases clipped from V and 0 bases from J, the junction kept 3 bases outside the gene matches. CDR3 sequence (DNA): TGTGCCAGCAGTTTAGATCTAGCGGGGGGCTCCTACGAGCAGTACTTC. It specifies CASSLDLAGGSYEQYF. The variable domain in full, completed from reference TRBV28 and TRBJ2-7, reads DVKVTQSSRYLVKRTGEKVFLECVQDMDHENMFWYRQDPGLGLRLIYFSYDVKMKEKGDIPEGYSVSREKKERFSLILESASTNQTSMYLCASSLDLAGGSYEQYFGPGTRLTVT.

The gene calls are TRBV27 and TRBJ2-1; D might be TRBD1 (6 bases). Germline-derived CDR1 and CDR2 are MNHEY and SMNVEV (reference sequence). Trimming removed 8 bases at V and 6 bases at J, with 17 bases between. The CDR3 has 14 amino acids. CDR3 residues: CASSEGVRGNEQFF. Written as DNA, the CDR3 is TGTGCCAGCTCCGAGGGGGTGAGGGGCAATGAGCAGTTCTTC.

This clonotype was recorded many times. V gene TRBV7-2 combines with J gene TRBJ2-1; no reliable D call. V was trimmed by 0 bases and J by 1 base, leaving 4 bases between them. Germline CDR1 reads SGHTA; CDR2 reads FQGNSA. The CDR3 is 14 residues long. DNA for the CDR3: TGTGCCAGCAGCTTAGCCGATTCCTACAATGAGCAGTTCTTC. Its protein product is CASSLADSYNEQFF.

The sample holds a few counts of this clonotype. The rearrangement joins TRBV7-9 to TRBJ1-1; D not certain. Trimming took off 5 bases at V and 3 bases at J, with 10 bases between the two ends. The CDR3 is 13 amino acids. The germline V gene encodes CDR1 SEHNR and CDR2 FQNEAQ (reference sequence). The CDR3 protein is CASSPPLDTEAFF. Written as DNA, the CDR3 is TGTGCCAGCAGCCCTCCCCTGGACACTGAAGCTTTCTTT.

The sample holds a few counts of this clonotype. The chain uses TRBV9 and TRBJ2-1; TRBD1 or TRBD2 may be the D gene (5 bases each). This CDR3 region has 16 residues. Germline loops: CDR1 SGDLS, CDR2 YYNGEE. The V and J ends lost 0 bases and 0 bases respectively, with 10 bases between them. The DNA for the CDR3 is TGTGCCAGCAGCGTAGTTGGGGGAAGCTCCTACAATGAGCAGTTCTTC. It is translated as CASSVVGGSSYNEQFF.

This clonotype was found a few times. The chain joins TRBV7-9 to TRBJ2-4, with D perhaps matching TRBD1 or TRBD2 (5 bases each). The germline gives CDR1 SEHNR, CDR2 FQNEAQ (reference sequence). The CDR3 contains 15 residues. V was cut by 5 bases and J by 0 bases, with 11 bases left in between. For the CDR3, the DNA is TGTGCCAGCAGCCCCCGTGGGGGAGCCAAAAACATTCAGTACTTC. Translating it yields CASSPRGGAKNIQYF.

The chain recombines TRBV11-2 with TRBJ2-2; 8 bases are a match to TRBD1. This CDR3 spans 16 amino acids. V gave up 1 base and J gave up 6 bases; unmatched junction bases: 7. CDR1 is SGHAT and CDR2 is FQNNGV in the germline V gene. The CDR3 here is CASSLVPQGGPGELFF. CDR3 nucleotides: TGTGCCAGCAGCTTAGTCCCACAGGGGGGACCCGGGGAGCTGTTTTTT.

In this sample, this clonotype turned up a few times. The junction and the germline gene differ at one end; a read error may be behind it. V and J are TRBV7-2 and TRBJ2-1; no definite D call. Looked up from germline, CDR1 is SGHTA and CDR2 is FQGNSA. CDR3 length equals 16 residues. The CDR3 here is CASSLSPRSRVAEQSF. CDR3 DNA sequence: TGTGCCAGCAGCTTATCCCCGCGGAGCCGGGTCGCGGAGCAGTCCTTC.

This clonotype appeared a few times. The gene calls are TRBV4-3 and TRBJ2-7, with D unclear. There are 15 residues in the CDR3. Trimming pared 1 base from V and 0 bases from J, leaving 10 bases between. Germline CDR1 reads LGHNA; CDR2 reads YSLEER. CDR3 amino acids: CASSQARGYSYEQYF. CDR3 DNA: TGCGCCAGCAGCCAAGCTCGCGGCTACTCCTACGAGCAGTACTTC.